The clone carrying this T cell receptor beta chain occurred many times. V shed 7 bases, J shed 4 bases, and the junction held 9 bases outside the gene matches. Germline loops: CDR1 LGHNA, CDR2 YNFKEQ. This CDR3 comprises 15 residues. The data were obtained in a study of blood T cell repertoires in COVID-19. Study information: Some COVID-19 samples were acute and others convalescent; all came from the United States, Italy and Spain. PBMCs, B-cell-depleted T cells, or T cells were the source of the cDNA or gDNA that made up the material.

Per the authors' pipeline: Reference gene primer amplification in the assay estimated nucleated cell counts. Repertoires were generated with immunoSEQ multiplex PCR, while TCRdb's copy carries only in-frame clones and drops some. The DNA gave D and trimming, while V, J and clone size come from that table. The sample holds approximately 260,000 clones, nearly 85% seen once. What was sequenced was peripheral blood. The genes are TRBV4-2 and TRBJ1-1; 10 bases are shared with TRBD1. The sequence came from a human donor in a cohort sampled during active COVID-19. The CDR3 here is CASIRDRGVGTEAFF. The CDR3 nucleotides read TGTGCCAGCATTCGGGACAGGGGTGTAGGCACTGAAGCTTTCTTT.